Detailed here is one TCR beta chain. Antigen unknown. This specimen comes from a study of T cell responses to AZD1222 COVID-19 vaccine. Germline CDR1 MNHEY, CDR2 SVGAGI. J was trimmed by 1 base and V by 6 bases; bases with no gene match: 8. The CDR3 consists of 15 residues. Whole-study results and caveats: White British ancestry dominated among donors, who included more females, and clonal diversity was possibly underestimated. Spike-wide coverage was observed for vaccine-associated CD4 TCRs, with dominant responses at 160-218 and 743-854. AZD1222 recipients seropositive at baseline numbered only 5 or 6.

Sequencing used immunoSEQ multiplex PCR; TCRdb keeps in-frame clones, though not all of them. In the table there are about 110,000 clones, just under 95% of which are singletons. The chain uses TRBV6-5 and TRBJ2-7; 8 bases align to TRBD1. The origin of this receptor is an adult who received the AZD1222 COVID-19 vaccine. The specimen was peripheral blood, collected 28 days after the second AZD1222 dose. The CDR3 DNA sequence: TGTGCCAGCAGCTACCGGACAGGGAGGTCCTACGAGCAGTACTTC. This translates into CASSYRTGRSYEQYF.